This TCR beta chain is from a study of graft-versus-host responses after intestinal transplantation. At the level of the study: Once they had received anti-thymocyte globulin induction, all recipients took tacrolimus and steroids for around 3 years.

About this clone itself: Its antigen is not known.

V was pared by 2 bases and J by 1 base, with 5 bases between. Germline CDR1 is GTSNPN and CDR2 is SVGIG (reference sequence). The CDR3 loop spans 12 amino acids. Assay used: immunoSEQ multiplex PCR; TCRdb lists only in-frame clones, some missing. The sample has about 89,000 clones, 85% to 95% seen once. Regarding the study as a whole: Graft-donor T cell macrochimerism in patients accompanied high graft-versus-host to host-versus-graft clonal ratios in allografts. Recipient marrow harbored GvH clones, some of which surfaced first in ileum or blood.

The receptor was isolated from a human donor who received an intestinal transplant. The rearrangement uses TRBV30 and TRBJ1-1; D ambiguous. The sequencing used unstimulated CD8+ T cells sorted from spleen or lymph node cells, collected before intestinal transplant. Here the CDR3 DNA reads TGTGCCTGGAGTAACAGGAACACTGAAGCTTTCTTT. Its protein product is CAWSNRNTEAFF.